The clone carrying this T cell receptor beta chain has just one count. The antigen is undetermined. The assay was immunoSEQ multiplex PCR, and TCRdb's table has in-frame clones only and misses some. Of roughly 24,000 clones listed, about 72% were seen once; the top ten hold 16%. In the ViraFEST assay, antigen-specific CD4+ clonotypes were identified by expansion after peptide-pool stimulation. Culturing for 9 to 10 days preceded CD4+ T cell isolation. By PCR, the person was confirmed to have had SARS-CoV-2 infection between March and December 2020. Cells had half their medium changed to IL-2 medium on days 3 and 7. The entry originates in a study of vaccination effects on CD4 cells after COVID-19. Study in general: Each participant was given two doses of one vaccine (BNT162b2 or mRNA-1273).

The sequence was obtained from a human donor who had a prior SARS-CoV-2 infection. Sequencing was performed on CD4+ T cells from PBMCs cultured with SARS-CoV-2 spike peptides, taken before COVID-19 vaccination.

The CDR3 nucleotides are TGTGCCAGCAACCTAAACCGGGGACAGGCTGGCAATCAGCCCCAGCATTTT. Translated, it gives CASNLNRGQAGNQPQHF. The J gene is TRBJ1-5, the V gene TRBV11-3; 8 bases align to TRBD1. This CDR3 spans 17 amino acids. V dropped 7 bases and J dropped 2; count of bases not matched to a gene: 13. CDR1 is SGHNT and CDR2 is YENEEA in the germline V gene.